This TCR beta chain is drawn from a study of shared clonotypes between healthy human individuals. From germline, CDR1 is MNHNS and CDR2 SASEGT. Trimming took 10 bases from V and 5 from J; bases not matched to a gene: 7. The CDR3 extends over 14 amino acids. TCRdb's table, derived via immunoSEQ multiplex PCR, lists solely in-frame clones and lacks some. The sample lists over 1.4 million clones; approximately 96% were seen once. Findings and caveats of the study: Among donors, the sharing of clonotypes was expected to be influenced by sequencing depth. Sample collection involved blood only; tissue repertoires are likely different.

The sample holds one count of this clone. Its matching antigen is unknown. Only Caucasian adults living in Nashville, Tennessee served as donors. This chain links TRBV6-1 with TRBJ2-2; TRBD1 matches at 10 bases. Sequenced material: naive CD4+ T cells sorted from blood. Indicated subset: CD45RA+ positively selected. This TCR came from a man aged 30 to 45 in good health. CDR3 in amino acids: CATRRTGGTGELFF. The CDR3 region has the DNA TGTGCCACCCGGAGGACAGGGGGTACCGGGGAGCTGTTTTTT.